A selection of T cell receptor beta chains follows, all from one sample in a study of blood T cell repertoires in COVID-19. Generated by immunoSEQ multiplex PCR, the TCRdb table keeps only in-frame clones and is missing some. Among about 300,000 clones listed, about 85% were seen once. The sample consisted of PBMCs or T cells enriched from blood (not recorded which). These TCRs come from a woman in her thirties who had recovered from COVID-19. Both conserved end residues are part of each CDR3. Fields, in order: clone size, J gene, D gene, V gene, CDR3 DNA, CDR3 protein. A D gene is named only where the DNA matches it firmly. Some rows have no size entry. The others give once, few or many, or a class for an expanded clone.

NA,TRBJ1-5,NA,TRBV7-8,TGTGCCAGCAGCCCCCTTAGCAATCAGCCCCAGCATTTT,CASSPLSNQPQHF
NA,TRBJ1-4,TRBD1,TRBV3-1/TRBV3-2,TGTGCCAGCAGCCGACAGGGGTTTGAAAAACTGTTTTTT,CASSRQGFEKLFF
NA,TRBJ1-1,TRBD1,TRBV4-1,TGCGCCAGCAGCCAGGACCCAGGGGGCCGATTGACTGAAGCTTTCTTT,CASSQDPGGRLTEAFF
NA,TRBJ2-7,TRBD1,TRBV29-1,TGCAGCGTTGAGGACCCGGGACAGGGGGTATACGAGCAGTACTTC,CSVEDPGQGVYEQYF
NA,TRBJ2-5,NA,TRBV7-6,TGTGCCAGCAGCGCATCTCGGGTAGAGACCCAGTACTTC,CASSASRVETQYF
NA,TRBJ1-2,NA,TRBV21-1,TGTGCCAGCAGCGCCCGACAGGGGGGGGATGGCTACACCTTC,CASSARQGGDGYTF
NA,TRBJ1-2,TRBD1,TRBV29-1,TGCAGCGTTGGGGACCGGGACAGGGGTGCTAACTATGGCTACACCTTC,CSVGDRDRGANYGYTF
NA,TRBJ1-1,NA,TRBV11-2,TGTGCCAGCAGCCAAGGGAGGAGAGCTGAAGCTTTCTTT,CASSQGRRAEAFF
NA,TRBJ2-1,NA,TRBV2,TGTGCCAGCAGTGGGGGCCAGAGCTCCTACAATGAGCAGTTCTTC,CASSGGQSSYNEQFF
many,TRBJ1-6,TRBD1,TRBV6-5,TGTGCCAGCAGTTACTCGGGACAGCATCCCTCACCCCTCCACTTT,CASSYSGQHPSPLHF
NA,TRBJ2-7,TRBD1,TRBV11-2,TGTGCCAGCAGCCAAAGGACAGGGCAGCTCTACGAGCAGTACTTC,CASSQRTGQLYEQYF
NA,TRBJ1-6,NA,TRBV10-3,TGTGCCATCAGTACAGGGCTTTCACCCCTCCACTTT,CAISTGLSPLHF
NA,TRBJ2-3,TRBD2,TRBV19,TGTGCCAGTAGTCTCCAAGTTCCTAGCGGGGGGGCAACAGATACGCAGTATTTT,CASSLQVPSGGATDTQYF
NA,TRBJ1-5,TRBD1,TRBV3-1/TRBV3-2,TGTGCCAGCAGCCGCGCAGCCCGGGACAGAGATCAGCCCCAGCATTTT,CASSRAARDRDQPQHF
NA,TRBJ1-4,NA,TRBV3-1/TRBV3-2,TGTGCCAGCAGCCAAGAACGTTGGCTCCCCGAAAAACTGTTTTTT,CASSQERWLPEKLFF
NA,TRBJ1-5,NA,TRBV21-1,TGTGCCAGCAGCAAAGAAAGGGGTCGGAGCAATCAGCCCCAGCATTTT,CASSKERGRSNQPQHF
NA,TRBJ2-2,NA,TRBV6-6,TGTGCCAGCAGTCCGGCCAGGCTGAACACCGGGGAGCTGTTTTTT,CASSPARLNTGELFF
NA,TRBJ1-2,TRBD1,TRBV30,TGTGCCTGGAGTGCCCCGCCCCGACAGGGCGAGAGGTACTATGGCTACACCTTC,CAWSAPPRQGERYYGYTF
NA,TRBJ1-2,NA,TRBV5-8,TGTGCCATAAACAGGGAGACCAGGTTGGATGGCTACACCTTC,CAINRETRLDGYTF
once,TRBJ2-5,NA,TRBV27,TGTGCCAGCAGTTTACCCAATAACGACAGGGAGGCAGAGACCCAGTACTTC,CASSLPNNDREAETQYF
NA,TRBJ2-5,TRBD2,TRBV27,TGTGCCAGCAGTCCCAGACTAGCGGGGTACCAAGAGACCCAGTACTTC,CASSPRLAGYQETQYF
NA,TRBJ2-2,TRBD1,TRBV5-6,TGTGCCAGCAGCTTGGACAGGGGCACCGGGGAGCTGTTTTTT,CASSLDRGTGELFF